The entry below gives a single T cell receptor (beta chain) sequence along with its context. The data derive from a study of T cell changes during pregnancy in multiple sclerosis. Some clones are missing from TCRdb's copy, which holds only in-frame ones; the method was immunoSEQ multiplex PCR. The data contain 35,000 to 45,000 clones, just over 90% of them singletons. Germline CDR1 SGDLS, CDR2 YYNGEE. Trimming took 0 bases from V and 13 from J, leaving 20 bases between them. This CDR3 spans 16 amino acids. This material consisted of CD4+ T cells from peripheral blood mononuclear cells, taken in the first trimester of pregnancy. The chain is built from TRBV9 and TRBJ1-6, with D perhaps matching TRBD1 (5 bases). The source is a female donor with multiple sclerosis, enrolled in a pregnancy study. The DNA for the CDR3 is TGTGCCAGCAGCGTAGCTCGCACAGGTGAAGGATCTCCCCTCCACTTT. Translating it yields CASSVARTGEGSPLHF.